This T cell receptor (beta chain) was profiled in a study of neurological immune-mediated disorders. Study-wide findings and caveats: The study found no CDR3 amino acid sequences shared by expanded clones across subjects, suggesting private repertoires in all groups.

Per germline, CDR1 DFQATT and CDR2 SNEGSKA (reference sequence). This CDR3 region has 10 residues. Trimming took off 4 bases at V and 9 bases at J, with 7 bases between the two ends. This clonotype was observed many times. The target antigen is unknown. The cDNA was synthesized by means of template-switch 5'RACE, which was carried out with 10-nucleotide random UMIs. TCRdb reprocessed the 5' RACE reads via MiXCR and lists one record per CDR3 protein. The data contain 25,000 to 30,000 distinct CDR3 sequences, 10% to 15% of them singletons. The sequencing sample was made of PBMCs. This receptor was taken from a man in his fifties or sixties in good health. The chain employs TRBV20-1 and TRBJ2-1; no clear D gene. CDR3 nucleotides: TGCAGTGCTATTGGAGTTGAGCAGTTCTTC. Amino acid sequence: CSAIGVEQFF.